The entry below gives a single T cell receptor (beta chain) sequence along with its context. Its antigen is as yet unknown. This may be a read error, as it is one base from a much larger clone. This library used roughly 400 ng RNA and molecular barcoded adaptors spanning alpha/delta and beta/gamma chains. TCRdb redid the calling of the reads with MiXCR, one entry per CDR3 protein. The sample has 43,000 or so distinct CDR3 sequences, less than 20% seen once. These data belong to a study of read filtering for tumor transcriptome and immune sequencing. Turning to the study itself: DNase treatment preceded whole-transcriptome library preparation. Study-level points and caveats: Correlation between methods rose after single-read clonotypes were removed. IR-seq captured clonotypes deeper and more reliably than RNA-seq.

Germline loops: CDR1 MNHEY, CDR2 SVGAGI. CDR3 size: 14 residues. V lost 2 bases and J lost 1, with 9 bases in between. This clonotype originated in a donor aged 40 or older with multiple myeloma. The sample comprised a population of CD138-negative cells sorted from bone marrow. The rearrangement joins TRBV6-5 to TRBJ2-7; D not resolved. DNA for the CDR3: TGTGCCAGCAGTTACATAGGAAGTTCCTACGAGCAGTACTTC. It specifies CASSYIGSSYEQYF.